This TCR beta chain is drawn from a study of T cell responses to AZD1222 COVID-19 vaccine. Only a few counts were recorded for this clone. Its cognate antigen is unknown. Profiling relied on immunoSEQ multiplex PCR, and the TCRdb table lists in-frame clones only, not all of them. The repertoire holds under 70,000 clones, with 60% to 85% as singletons. Trimming took 7 bases from V and 0 from J, leaving 10 bases between them. The length of the CDR3 is 13 residues. The V gene's germline CDR1 is GTSNPN and CDR2 SVGIG (reference sequence). Study findings and constraints: Most donors were white British and more were female, and clonal diversity was possibly underestimated. Spike regions recognized by vaccine-associated CD4 TCRs spanned the protein, led by 160-218 and 743-854. Only after the peak T cell response were repertoires sampled. The study identified only a handful of AZD1222 recipients as seropositive at baseline.

The chain employs TRBV30 and TRBJ1-3; D unclear. The starting material was peripheral blood, obtained on day 0 of MenACWY control vaccination. This sequence was found in an adult in good health. CDR3 residues: CAFGLYSGNTIYF. CDR3 coding DNA: TGTGCCTTTGGTCTCTACTCTGGAAACACCATATATTTT.